This entry concerns a single T cell receptor beta chain. The sample belongs to a study of blood T cell repertoires in COVID-19. Method: immunoSEQ multiplex PCR; TCRdb's copy keeps in-frame clones and lacks some. The data show tens of thousands of clones, 60% to 85% seen once. The CDR3 covers 10 residues. V lost 7 bases to trimming and J lost 10 bases, with 8 bases between them. The sample comprised peripheral blood. The chain combines TRBV12-3 or TRBV12-4 with TRBJ2-1; D unresolved. The TCR sequence derives from a human donor in a cohort sampled during active COVID-19. CDR3 in amino acids: CASNPTEQFF. The CDR3 region has the DNA TGTGCCAGCAACCCGACAGAGCAGTTCTTC.